These 28 T cell receptor beta chains came from one sample sequenced in a study of T cell clones after liver transplantation. Sequenced by immunoSEQ multiplex PCR; TCRdb stores in-frame clones only, minus some. The table includes around 110,000 clones, about nine tenths detected once. Sequenced here: CD4+ T cells from blood, sampled 12 months after liver transplant. The receptors here all came from a human patient who received a liver transplant. These T cells may partly come from the graft donor.

For the CDR3, the DNA is TGTGCCAGCAGCGAAGGACTAGGGGTCTCGCTGCAGTTCTTC. The encoded protein is CASSEGLGVSLQFF. The genes are TRBV6-5 and TRBJ2-1; 7 nucleotides agree with TRBD2. V was pared by 6 bases and J by 12 bases, with 14 bases of the junction left unmatched. The CDR3 totals 14 residues. Per the germline V gene, CDR1 is MNHEY and CDR2 is SVGAGI.

The V and J genes are TRBV5-6 and TRBJ1-3; D not resolved. Germline V CDR1 and CDR2: SGHDT, YYEEEE. V shed 0 bases and J shed 0 bases, with 7 bases lying between them. This CDR3 is built from 15 residues. The CDR3 DNA is TGTGCCAGCAGCTTGGAAGAGAACTCTGGAAACACCATATATTTT. Translating it yields CASSLEENSGNTIYF.

This clone appeared a single time. The chain combines TRBV6-1 with TRBJ2-1; D not certain. Germline CDR1 and CDR2: MNHNS and SASEGT. The V end was cut by 7 bases, the J end by 7 bases, with 14 bases between. The CDR3 contains 13 residues. The CDR3 protein is CASTEDWGNEQFF. CDR3 DNA: TGTGCCAGCACCGAAGACTGGGGAAATGAGCAGTTCTTC.

This sequence joins TRBV6-5 and TRBJ1-1; weak D call: TRBD1 (5 bases). The CDR3 loop spans 15 amino acids. Germline V gene sequence: CDR1 MNHEY, CDR2 SVGAGI. Trimming left V 4 bases short and J 3 bases short, with 15 bases between. The CDR3 protein is CASSWGGVADTEAFF. CDR3 coding DNA: TGTGCCAGCAGTTGGGGCGGGGTGGCGGACACTGAAGCTTTCTTT.

The DNA of the CDR3 is TGTGCCAGCAGTCCCGCCGCAGGGGCAGGGGTTGCAGATACGCAGTATTTT. Its protein is CASSPAAGAGVADTQYF. The chain joins TRBV28 to TRBJ2-3, with D possibly TRBD1 on 6 matching bases. Trimming stripped 5 bases from V and 4 bases from J, with 22 bases between. This CDR3 comprises 17 residues. From germline, CDR1 is MDHEN and CDR2 SYDVKM. Full variable domain (rest looked up from reference TRBV28 and TRBJ2-3): DVKVTQSSRYLVKRTGEKVFLECVQDMDHENMFWYRQDPGLGLRLIYFSYDVKMKEKGDIPEGYSVSREKKERFSLILESASTNQTSMYLCASSPAAGAGVADTQYFGPGTRLTVL.

V gene TRBV7-3 combines with J gene TRBJ2-7; 12 bases are a match to TRBD2. Germline CDR1 is SGHTA and CDR2 is FQGTGA. The junction had 11 bases not matched to a gene; V was cut back by 3 bases and J by 8 bases. This CDR3 is 16 amino acids long. In nucleotides, the CDR3 is TGTGCCAGCAGCTTTTTTTGGACTAGCGGGACCCGTAAGCAGTACTTC. This sequence encodes CASSFFWTSGTRKQYF.

The chain carries TRBV28 and TRBJ2-3; D gene ambiguous. Germline V gene lookup returns CDR1 MDHEN and CDR2 SYDVKM. V dropped 5 bases and J dropped 0 bases, with 6 bases sitting between them. The CDR3 consists of 13 residues. The CDR3 is CASSGASTDTQYF. The CDR3 region has the DNA TGTGCCAGCAGTGGAGCTAGCACAGATACGCAGTATTTT.

For the CDR3, the DNA is TGTGCCAGCAGCGTAGGACCCGGGGGCGGTGGAGAGACCCAGTACTTC. Translated: CASSVGPGGGGETQYF. The J gene is TRBJ2-5, the V gene TRBV9; perhaps D is TRBD1 or TRBD2 (6 bases each). This CDR3 has 16 residues. Germline V lookup: CDR1 SGDLS, CDR2 YYNGEE. V lost 0 bases and J 4 bases, leaving 16 bases between the germline ends.

CDR3 region: CASSGRENYGYTF. As DNA, the CDR3 is TGTGCCAGTAGTGGCCGGGAAAACTATGGCTACACCTTC. This chain links TRBV19 with TRBJ1-2, with unresolved D. V lost 5 bases and J lost 2, with 9 bases in between. Per the germline V gene, CDR1 is LNHDA and CDR2 is SQIVND (reference sequence). CDR3 size: 13 residues.

About this clone itself: Other DNA sequences in the same sample also yield this CDR3. The chain is built from TRBV18 and TRBJ1-3; D call uncertain. The CDR3 consists of 14 residues. Trimming pared 3 bases from V and 2 bases from J, leaving 8 bases between. Germline V gene data show CDR1 as KGHSH and CDR2 as LQKENI. The CDR3 DNA reads TGTGCCAGCTCACCCGGTGGAACTGGAAACACCATATATTTT. Translation gives CASSPGGTGNTIYF.

This clone appeared a single time. The V and J genes are TRBV7-2 and TRBJ1-2, with TRBD1 matching 7 bases. V was clipped by 4 bases and J by 6 bases; unmatched bases: 8. Per germline, CDR1 SGHTA and CDR2 FQGNSA. The CDR3 covers 14 residues. In DNA, the CDR3 is TGTGCCAGCAGCTCCTATACAGGGGTGAATGGCTACACCTTC. Residues: CASSSYTGVNGYTF.

The rearrangement uses TRBV28 and TRBJ1-1; D might be TRBD1 (6 bases). Trimming took off 1 base at V and 8 bases at J, with 20 bases between the two ends. Germline CDR1 MDHEN, CDR2 SYDVKM. The CDR3 is made up of 16 amino acids. The CDR3 loop reads CASSLSSIDRKREAFF. CDR3 coding DNA: TGTGCCAGCAGTTTATCATCGATAGACAGGAAAAGGGAAGCTTTCTTT.

The chain joins TRBV28 to TRBJ1-5; D is unclear. The CDR3 sequence is 13 residues long. From germline, CDR1 is MDHEN and CDR2 SYDVKM. Trimming took 11 bases from V and 7 from J, leaving 18 bases between them. The CDR3 region has the DNA TGTGCCGCCGGACGGCAGGTGGGGCAGCCCCAGCATTTT. Translating it yields CAAGRQVGQPQHF. The entire variable domain, with the rest obtained from reference TRBV28 and TRBJ1-5, is as follows: DVKVTQSSRYLVKRTGEKVFLECVQDMDHENMFWYRQDPGLGLRLIYFSYDVKMKEKGDIPEGYSVSREKKERFSLILESASTNQTSMYLCAAGRQVGQPQHFGDGTRLSIL.

V usage is TRBV14 and J usage is TRBJ2-1; D might be TRBD2 (6 bases). V lost 4 bases to trimming and J lost 5 bases, with 21 bases between them. Germline V gene sequence: CDR1 SGHDN, CDR2 FVKESK. The CDR3 spans 17 residues. The CDR3 loop reads CASSLGPLRERNNEQFF. CDR3 nucleotide sequence: TGTGCCAGCAGCCTCGGGCCCCTCCGGGAGCGAAACAATGAGCAGTTCTTC.

The chain carries TRBV21-1 and TRBJ1-3. TRBV21-1 is a pseudogene segment. The CDR3 is 14 amino acids. CDR3 nucleotide sequence: TGTGCCAGCAGCAAAATAGACTCTGGAAACACCATATATTTT. It specifies CASSKIDSGNTIYF.

CDR3 amino acids: CASSLRQGNEKLFF. In DNA, the CDR3 is TGTGCCAGCAGCCTCAGACAGGGTAATGAAAAACTGTTTTTT. V gene TRBV11-3 combines with J gene TRBJ1-4; the match to TRBD1 covers 7 bases. There are 14 residues in the CDR3. V shed 5 bases and J 4 bases; nucleotides not matched to a gene: 4. Germline CDR1 and CDR2: SGHNT and YENEEA. The variable domain in full, with the rest retrieved from reference TRBV11-3 and TRBJ1-4, is EAGVVQSPRYKIIEKKQPVAFWCNPISGHNTLYWYLQNLGQGPELLIRYENEEAVDDSQLPKDRFSAERLKGVDSTLKIQPAELGDSAVYLCASSLRQGNEKLFFGSGTQLSVL.

The rearrangement joins TRBV18 to TRBJ2-7, with 9 bases lining up with TRBD1. The CDR3 is 14 residues long. V gave up 4 bases and J gave up 7 bases; unmatched junction bases: 8. Germline V gene sequence: CDR1 KGHSH, CDR2 LQKENI. CDR3 in amino acids: CASSLGTGSREQYF. The DNA for the CDR3 is TGTGCCAGCTCACTCGGGACAGGGTCCCGGGAGCAGTACTTC. Based on the CDR3 plus reference TRBV18 and TRBJ2-7, the full variable domain is NAGVMQNPRHLVRRRGQEARLRCSPMKGHSHVYWYRQLPEEGLKFMVYLQKENIIDESGMPKERFSAEFPKEGPSILRIQQVVRGDSAAYFCASSLGTGSREQYFGPGTRLTVT.

The gene calls are TRBV6-5 and TRBJ2-1, with TRBD2 matching over 7 bases. This CDR3 region has 15 residues. J was trimmed by 4 bases and V by 6 bases; bases with no gene match: 9. Per germline, CDR1 MNHEY and CDR2 SVGAGI. CDR3 DNA: TGTGCCAGCAGCCGAGCGGGACCACAGTACAATGAGCAGTTCTTC. It is translated as CASSRAGPQYNEQFF.

This rearrangement joins TRBV11-3 to TRBJ2-1; 11 bases are a match to TRBD1. Germline V gene lookup returns CDR1 SGHNT and CDR2 YENEEA. The CDR3 spans 14 residues. V lost 4 bases, J lost 8 bases, and 4 bases stayed unmatched. DNA for the CDR3: TGTGCCAGCAGCTCCCCGGGACAGGGGGATGAGCAGTTCTTC. This encodes CASSSPGQGDEQFF. Full variable domain (missing parts from reference TRBV11-3 and TRBJ2-1): EAGVVQSPRYKIIEKKQPVAFWCNPISGHNTLYWYLQNLGQGPELLIRYENEEAVDDSQLPKDRFSAERLKGVDSTLKIQPAELGDSAVYLCASSSPGQGDEQFFGPGTRLTVL.

The CDR3 sequence is CASSSLAGGGIQYF. CDR3 bases: TGTGCCAGCAGCTCCCTAGCGGGAGGAGGTATTCAGTACTTC. J is TRBJ2-4 and V is TRBV7-2; 11 positions agree with TRBD2. The CDR3 length is 14 residues. With V trimmed by 4 bases and J by 10 bases, 6 bases remained unmatched. CDR1 SGHTA and CDR2 FQGNSA come from the germline V gene.

The chain recombines TRBV5-1 with TRBJ1-1, with 9 bases lining up with TRBD1. V lost 0 bases, J lost 4 bases, and 7 bases stayed unmatched. In germline, CDR1 is SGHRS, CDR2 YFSETQ. The CDR3 has 16 amino acids. The CDR3 loop is CASSLGWGQGGTEAFF. Written as DNA, the CDR3 is TGCGCCAGCAGCTTGGGGTGGGGACAGGGAGGCACTGAAGCTTTCTTT.

V and J are TRBV19 and TRBJ2-1; 14 nucleotides match TRBD2. This CDR3 contains 15 residues. Germline values: CDR1 LNHDA, CDR2 SQIVND (reference sequence). The J segment lost 4 bases and the V segment lost 6 bases, leaving 2 bases of the junction unmatched. For the CDR3, the DNA is TGTGCCAGTAGCGGGACTAGCGGGGGATACAATGAGCAGTTCTTC. It encodes CASSGTSGGYNEQFF.

V is TRBV5-1 and J is TRBJ1-1; D might be TRBD1 (5 bases). V lost 5 bases to trimming and J lost 1 base, with 9 bases between them. The length of the CDR3 is 13 residues. Germline V gene sequence: CDR1 SGHRS, CDR2 YFSETQ. CDR3 DNA: TGCGCCAGCAGGACGCAGGGGAACACTGAAGCTTTCTTT. Translated: CASRTQGNTEAFF.

The rearrangement links TRBV7-2 to TRBJ2-1, with D uncertain. The length of the CDR3 is 14 residues. Germline V gene data show CDR1 as SGHTA and CDR2 as FQGNSA. Trimming removed 5 bases at V and 9 bases at J, with 17 bases between. CDR3 loop: CASSLTVGIGEQFF. The CDR3 bases are TGTGCCAGCAGCCTAACGGTTGGGATTGGTGAGCAGTTCTTC.

The rearrangement joins TRBV15 to TRBJ2-1; no clear D. This CDR3 region has 16 residues. V was pared by 0 bases and J by 0 bases, with 9 bases between. Germline V CDR1 and CDR2: LNHNV, YYDKDF (reference sequence). CDR3 nucleotides: TGTGCCACCAGCAGAGATGGCCGATCCTCCTACAATGAGCAGTTCTTC. Translated, it gives CATSRDGRSSYNEQFF.

The rearrangement joins TRBV6-1 to TRBJ1-1, with 12 nucleotides matching TRBD1. The CDR3 length is 13 residues. Losses at the gene ends were 8 bases for V and 4 bases for J; bases not matched to a gene: 2. Germline-derived CDR1 and CDR2 are MNHNS and SASEGT. CDR3 DNA: TGTGCCAGCGGGACAGGGGGCGTCACTGAAGCTTTCTTT. Protein sequence: CASGTGGVTEAFF.

This chain uses TRBV5-4 with TRBJ2-5, with 9 bases matching TRBD1. J was trimmed by 5 bases and V by 1 base; bases with no gene match: 9. Germline values: CDR1 SGHNT, CDR2 YYREEE (reference sequence). This CDR3 is 16 amino acids long. In nucleotides, the CDR3 is TGTGCCAGCAGCTTGTTGGGACAGGGAACGGAGGAGACCCAGTACTTC. Protein: CASSLLGQGTEETQYF.

This chain joins TRBV7-2 and TRBJ2-7, with no clear D. CDR3 size: 12 residues. CDR1 is SGHTA and CDR2 is FQGNSA in the germline V gene. The V and J ends lost 5 bases and 3 bases respectively, with 8 bases between them. CDR3 in DNA: TGTGCCAGCAGCACAGAGGTCTACGAGCAGTACTTC. The encoded protein is CASSTEVYEQYF. Combining the CDR3 with reference TRBV7-2 and TRBJ2-7 gives the whole variable domain GAGVSQSPSNKVTEKGKDVELRCDPISGHTALYWYRQSLGQGLEFLIYFQGNSAPDKSGLPSDRFSAERTGGSVSTLTIQRTQQEDSAVYLCASSTEVYEQYFGPGTRLTVT.